The 17 T cell receptor beta chains given below trace back to one sample, sequenced in a study of shared clonotypes between healthy human individuals. The data were produced by immunoSEQ multiplex PCR, yet TCRdb's version contains in-frame clones alone and is incomplete. The sample has approximately 2,000,000 clones, 85% to 95% seen once. The sequencing input was naive CD4+ T cells from PBMCs. Regarding subset: CD45RA+ positively selected. Receptor source: a man younger than 35 in good health. Some clones in this sample may be carry-over from other donors' samples.

The chain recombines TRBV5-1 with TRBJ2-2; D remains unclear. V gave up 4 bases and J gave up 3 bases, with 10 bases separating them. CDR1 SGHRS and CDR2 YFSETQ come from the germline V gene. The CDR3 runs 14 residues. The CDR3 sequence is CASSTWADTGELFF. For the CDR3, the DNA is TGCGCCAGCAGCACATGGGCGGACACCGGGGAGCTGTTTTTT. Using reference TRBV5-1 and TRBJ2-2 for the parts outside the CDR3, the full variable domain is KAGVTQTPRYLIKTRGQQVTLSCSPISGHRSVSWYQQTPGQGLQFLFEYFSETQRNKGNFPGRFSGRQFSNSRSEMNVSTLELGDSALYLCASSTWADTGELFFGEGSRLTVL.

This clone has just one count. The chain employs TRBV5-6 and TRBJ2-5; D is uncertain. The J call is in doubt because the DNA end fits TRBJ2-7 better. The CDR3 has 16 amino acids. Per the germline V gene, CDR1 is SGHDT and CDR2 is YYEEEE. The CDR3 bases are TGTGCCAGCAGCTTGTTCGTCTTTGCGGAGACCTACGAGCAGTACTTC. Amino acids: CASSLFVFAETYEQYF.

CDR3 DNA sequence: TGTGCCAGCGGGACAGGCGGGGGAAATCAGCCCCAGCATTTT. Translated, it gives CASGTGGGNQPQHF. The V gene is TRBV28, the J gene TRBJ1-5; 8 nucleotides agree with TRBD1. Losses at the gene ends were 8 bases for V and 4 bases for J; bases not matched to a gene: 7. The CDR3 consists of 14 residues. Germline CDR1 and CDR2: MDHEN and SYDVKM.

This chain uses TRBV10-3 with TRBJ2-3, with D unresolved. This CDR3 is built from 12 residues. V was trimmed by 2 bases and J by 5 bases, leaving 5 bases between them. In germline, CDR1 is ENHRY, CDR2 SYGVKD. For the CDR3, the DNA is TGTGCCATCAGTGAGGGTTTAGATACGCAGTATTTT. Its protein product is CAISEGLDTQYF.

The V and J genes are TRBV18 and TRBJ1-5; D ambiguous. From germline, CDR1 is KGHSH and CDR2 LQKENI. The CDR3 is 13 residues long. Trimming left V 3 bases short and J 4 bases short, with 7 bases between. The DNA of the CDR3 is TGTGCCAGCTCACCCGACCAGAATCAGCCCCAGCATTTT. The encoded protein is CASSPDQNQPQHF.

This rearrangement joins TRBV28 to TRBJ2-1, with TRBD1 matching over 7 bases. This CDR3 region has 15 residues. Germline V lookup: CDR1 MDHEN, CDR2 SYDVKM. V gave up 8 bases and J gave up 3 bases; unmatched junction bases: 10. CDR3 in amino acids: CASSPGDSLYNEQFF. The CDR3 coding sequence is TGTGCCAGCTCTCCTGGGGACAGTCTCTACAATGAGCAGTTCTTC.

The rearrangement links TRBV18 to TRBJ1-2; no reliable D call. Germline V gene sequence: CDR1 KGHSH, CDR2 LQKENI. This CDR3 contains 16 residues. V dropped 0 bases and J dropped 6 bases, with 17 bases sitting between them. CDR3 nucleotide sequence: TGTGCCAGCTCACCACCGTCGCAGCCAATCGGTAATGGCTACACCTTC. Protein: CASSPPSQPIGNGYTF.

V is TRBV7-9 and J is TRBJ2-2; 7 nucleotides align to TRBD1. The germline V gene has CDR1 SEHNR and CDR2 FQNEAQ (reference sequence). The CDR3 spans 19 residues. Trimming removed 4 bases from V and 7 bases from J; junction bases left unmatched: 21. The DNA of the CDR3 is TGTGCCAGCAGCTCCTCCCCGGGACAGAGAGGGGGTAATGTCGGGGAGCTGTTTTTT. Translated: CASSSSPGQRGGNVGELFF.

This sequence joins TRBV6-5 and TRBJ1-1, with 7 bases that match TRBD1. There are 15 residues in the CDR3. The V gene's germline CDR1 is MNHEY and CDR2 SVGAGI. V gave up 8 bases and J gave up 4 bases; unmatched junction bases: 13. The CDR3 DNA reads as TGTGCCAGCGCACTAAACAGGGGAATGGGCACTGAAGCTTTCTTT. Its protein is CASALNRGMGTEAFF.

This clone showed up just once. The V and J genes are TRBV28 and TRBJ2-7; tentative D call: TRBD1 (6 bases). Between the trimmed V and J ends, which lost 6 bases and 3 bases, there was a span of 15 bases. CDR1 and CDR2 (germline): MDHEN, SYDVKM. The CDR3 is 14 amino acids. The CDR3 is CASRAGTPNYEQYF. Here the CDR3 DNA reads TGTGCCAGCAGGGCCGGGACACCTAACTACGAGCAGTACTTC.

The chain uses TRBV29-1 and TRBJ2-7; possibly TRBD1 for D (5 bases). CDR1 and CDR2 from the germline V gene are SQVTM and ANQGSEA. CDR3 length: 13 amino acids. Trimming cost V 4 bases and J 2 bases, with 12 bases left between them. The CDR3 sequence is CSVVLWTTYEQYF. CDR3 sequence (DNA): TGCAGCGTTGTATTATGGACAACCTACGAGCAGTACTTC.

In the case of this clone: Other nucleotide sequences in the sample specify the same CDR3. The chain combines TRBV6-1 with TRBJ1-5, with D uncertain. V dropped 0 bases and J dropped 4 bases, with 7 bases sitting between them. There are 14 residues in the CDR3. Germline CDR1 reads MNHNS; CDR2 reads SASEGT. The DNA of the CDR3 is TGTGCCAGCAGTGAAGCGAGAGGAAATCAGCCCCAGCATTTT. Translating it yields CASSEARGNQPQHF.

The V call is TRBV27, the J call TRBJ2-7, with 8 positions matching TRBD2. Germline V gene lookup returns CDR1 MNHEY and CDR2 SMNVEV (reference sequence). Trimming removed 5 bases from V and 7 bases from J; junction bases left unmatched: 16. The CDR3 has 16 amino acids. CDR3 in DNA: TGTGCCAGCAGTCGGGCTCTGAGAGCGGGAGAGGGAGAGCAGTACTTC. Its translation is CASSRALRAGEGEQYF.

The genes are TRBV5-1 and TRBJ1-2, with D tentatively TRBD1 (5 bases). The V gene lost 5 bases and the J gene lost 5 bases, with 13 bases spanning the gap. Germline CDR1 reads SGHRS; CDR2 reads YFSETQ. This CDR3 contains 13 residues. The CDR3 nucleotides read TGCGCCAGCAGTAGTGGGGCGCTTTATGGCTACACCTTC. Its protein is CASSSGALYGYTF.

The rearrangement joins TRBV18 to TRBJ2-7, with D hard to call. Trimming cost V 2 bases and J 2 bases, with 10 bases left between them. The CDR3 is 14 residues long. The germline V gene has CDR1 KGHSH and CDR2 LQKENI. The CDR3 is CASSPSSVTYEQYF. CDR3 coding DNA: TGTGCCAGCTCACCATCATCGGTGACCTACGAGCAGTACTTC.

CDR3 DNA sequence: TGTGCCAGCCGCAAGACAGGGGAGCGTAATGGCTACACCTTC. This sequence encodes CASRKTGERNGYTF. This chain connects TRBV27 to TRBJ1-2; 8 positions match TRBD1. The germline V gene encodes CDR1 MNHEY and CDR2 SMNVEV (reference sequence). The CDR3 runs to 14 residues. The J segment lost 6 bases and the V segment lost 8 bases, leaving 11 bases of the junction unmatched.

On this clone: Other DNA sequences from this sample encode an identical CDR3 as well. In DNA form, the CDR3 reads TGTGCCAGCAGTCGTTACAGGGGGAGCTCCTACGAGCAGTACTTC. This gives the protein CASSRYRGSSYEQYF. This chain links TRBV27 with TRBJ2-7; 8 nucleotides match TRBD1. The CDR3 spans 15 residues. In germline, CDR1 is MNHEY, CDR2 SMNVEV (reference sequence). Trimming took 5 bases from V and 0 from J; bases not matched to a gene: 6.